Following are 4 T cell receptor beta chains from one sample sequenced in a study of T cell responses to AZD1222 COVID-19 vaccine. Measured with immunoSEQ multiplex PCR; TCRdb has only the in-frame clones, and not every one. The sample shows 150,000 or so clones, about 91% of them seen only once. The sample was peripheral blood, taken on day 0 of AZD1222 vaccination. These receptors were collected from an adult in good health.

The V call is TRBV2, the J call TRBJ1-1; TRBD1 aligns across 7 bases. The V gene end was trimmed by 1 base and the J gene end by 6 bases; junction bases not matched to a gene: 5. The CDR3 is made up of 14 amino acids. In germline, CDR1 is SNHLY, CDR2 FYNNEI. The CDR3 nucleotides are TGTGCCAGCAGTGAAGGCAGGGGGAGGCCTGAAGCTTTCTTT. It specifies CASSEGRGRPEAFF. Variable domain in full (rest from reference TRBV2 and TRBJ1-1): EPEVTQTPSHQVTQMGQEVILRCVPISNHLYFYWYRQILGQKVEFLVSFYNNEISEKSEIFDDQFSVERPDGSNFTLKIRSTKLEDSAMYFCASSEGRGRPEAFFGQGTRLTVV.

On this clone itself: Different DNA sequences within this sample yield the same CDR3. V usage is TRBV19 and J usage is TRBJ1-1; no definite D call. Between the trimmed V and J ends, which lost 6 bases and 3 bases, there was a span of 14 bases. CDR1 and CDR2 (germline): LNHDA, SQIVND (reference sequence). This CDR3 contains 14 residues. Written as DNA, the CDR3 is TGTGCCAGTAGCACCCGAGGGAGGGACACTGAAGCTTTCTTT. Encoded protein: CASSTRGRDTEAFF. Full variable domain (rest looked up from reference TRBV19 and TRBJ1-1): DGGITQSPKYLFRKEGQNVTLSCEQNLNHDAMYWYRQDPGQGLRLIYYSQIVNDFQKGDIAEGYSVSREKKESFPLTVTSAQKNPTAFYLCASSTRGRDTEAFFGQGTRLTVV.

V usage is TRBV30 and J usage is TRBJ1-2; D not certain. Trimming removed 1 base from V and 7 bases from J, with 13 bases in between. This CDR3 comprises 13 residues. Germline V gene lookup returns CDR1 GTSNPN and CDR2 SVGIG (reference sequence). This CDR3 reads CAWSDTAFSGYTF. The CDR3 DNA reads as TGTGCCTGGAGTGACACAGCCTTTTCTGGCTACACCTTC.

This rearrangement joins TRBV18 to TRBJ1-2, with a weak D call TRBD1 (6 bases). V shed 3 bases and J shed 0 bases, with 11 bases lying between them. Germline V CDR1 and CDR2: KGHSH, LQKENI. This CDR3 has 15 residues. CDR3 region: CASSPRAGANYGYTF. As DNA, the CDR3 is TGTGCCAGCTCACCCAGGGCAGGGGCTAACTATGGCTACACCTTC.